These 10 T cell receptor beta chains share one sample of origin, sequenced in a study of regulatory T cells in long-lasting Graves disease. Combining iRepertoire HTBI primers with Arm-PCR of CDR3 regions, the authors built TCR beta libraries. MiXCR, applied by TCRdb to the multiplex PCR reads, yields one record per CDR3 protein. The sample records around 400,000 distinct CDR3 sequences, about 14% being singletons. Documented time point: newly diagnosed GD, antithyroid drugs for less than 3 months. Scientists built the TCR library using RNA that was extracted from PBMCs. The sample in question was peripheral blood mononuclear cells (PBMCs), obtained at new diagnosis, from a patient treated with antithyroid drugs. These receptors were obtained from a female donor with Graves disease.

This clonotype occurred many times. This chain links TRBV5-1 with TRBJ2-3; D is ambiguous. Germline V gene lookup returns CDR1 SGHRS and CDR2 YFSETQ. Trimming stripped 0 bases from V and 2 bases from J, with 7 bases between. The CDR3 covers 14 residues. The CDR3 DNA sequence: TGCGCCAGCAGCTTGGAATTCCACACAGATACGCAGTATTTT. The encoded protein is CASSLEFHTDTQYF.

This clonotype was counted many times. V is TRBV6-1 and J is TRBJ1-1; D is possibly TRBD1 (5 bases). Germline V gene lookup returns CDR1 MNHNS and CDR2 SASEGT. V lost 5 bases, J lost 1 base, and 14 bases lay in between. The CDR3 contains 15 residues. Here the CDR3 reads CASSPHPGGNTEAFF. The CDR3 DNA is TGTGCCAGCAGTCCCCATCCCGGGGGGAACACTGAAGCTTTCTTT.

This clonotype has a handful of counts. The V gene is TRBV18, the J gene TRBJ2-3; D is unresolved. The CDR3 extends over 17 amino acids. Trimming pared 5 bases from V and 0 bases from J, leaving 18 bases between. The germline CDR1 and CDR2 sequences are KGHSH and LQKENI. The CDR3 DNA reads TGTGCCAGCTCAGCAGTCACAAATCGGGCTAGCACAGATACGCAGTATTTT. Residues: CASSAVTNRASTDTQYF.

There are a few counts of this clonotype. This could be a read error, since a much larger clone is one nucleotide away. V usage is TRBV10-1 and J usage is TRBJ2-1; perhaps D is TRBD1 or TRBD2 (5 bases each). The germline CDR1 and CDR2 sequences are WNHNN and SYGVQD (reference sequence). CDR3 length: 15 residues. CDR3 region: CACSESIGAYNEQFF. The CDR3 coding sequence is TGCGCCTGCAGTGAGTCAATCGGGGCATACAATGAGCAGTTCTTC.

This clonotype was picked up many times. The chain carries TRBV7-9 and TRBJ1-1; D uncertain. This CDR3 comprises 12 residues. Trimming pared 5 bases from V and 2 bases from J, leaving 6 bases between. Germline CDR1 and CDR2: SEHNR and FQNEAQ (reference sequence). This chain's CDR3 is CASSRANTEAFF. DNA of the CDR3: TGTGCCAGCAGCCGAGCCAACACTGAAGCTTTCTTT.

This clonotype has a count of ten or more. The chain carries TRBV12-3 or TRBV12-4 and TRBJ2-5, with 8 bases aligning to TRBD1. The CDR3 has 15 amino acids. The J segment lost 4 bases and the V segment lost 5 bases, leaving 9 bases of the junction unmatched. The CDR3 region is CASSTRQGKAETQYF. CDR3 DNA sequence: TGTGCCAGCAGTACACGACAGGGGAAGGCAGAGACCCAGTACTTC.

As for this clonotype: This may be a read error, as it is one base from a much larger clone. Here the CDR3 omits its conserved ending phenylalanine or tryptophan, so a read error is the likely source. The chain combines TRBV3-1 with TRBJ1-1, with D unclear. The length of the CDR3 is 14 residues. CDR1 and CDR2 from the germline V gene are LGHDT and YNNKEL (reference sequence). V was pared by 1 base and J by 4 bases, with 10 bases between. The CDR3 region is CASSQGGIFTEAFS. The CDR3 DNA reads as TGTGCCAGCAGCCAAGGAGGGATTTTCACTGAAGCTTTCTCT.

In the case of this clonotype: Being one base from a much bigger clone, this may be a read error. No conserved phenylalanine or tryptophan ends this CDR3, so it is likely a read error. V is TRBV5-5 and J is TRBJ2-7; the D gene could be TRBD1 or TRBD2 (5 bases each). Per the germline V gene, CDR1 is SGHKS and CDR2 is YYEKEE (reference sequence). This CDR3 has 19 amino acids. The V end was cut by 3 bases, the J end by 4 bases, with 29 bases between. The CDR3 sequence is CASSSRGKPPDPLTYEQYS. The DNA of the CDR3 is TGTGCCAGCAGCTCGAGGGGCAAGCCGCCAGACCCGCTAACATACGAGCAGTACTCC.

This clonotype was counted many times. The CDR3 protein is CAWTFRGSGRTNEQFF. CDR3 in DNA: TGTGCCTGGACCTTTCGAGGGAGCGGGAGGACCAATGAGCAGTTCTTC. The chain joins TRBV30 to TRBJ2-1, with TRBD2 matching over 9 bases. V lost 4 bases to trimming and J lost 6 bases; unmatched junction nucleotides: 13. Germline CDR1 is GTSNPN and CDR2 is SVGIG (reference sequence). The CDR3 spans 16 residues. Using reference TRBV30 and TRBJ2-1 for the parts outside the CDR3, the full variable domain is SQTIHQWPATLVQPVGSPLSLECTVEGTSNPNLYWYRQAAGRGLQLLFYSVGIGQISSEVPQNLSASRPQDRQFILSSKKLLLSDSGFYLCAWTFRGSGRTNEQFFGPGTRLTVL.

The table lists this clonotype with a count of one. The chain links TRBV20-1 to TRBJ1-1; TRBD1 matches at 9 bases. The CDR3 has 13 amino acids. Germline lookup yields CDR1 DFQATT and CDR2 SNEGSKA (reference sequence). CDR3 in DNA: TGCAGCCCGGGACAGGGAATGAACACTGAAGCTTTCTTT. This sequence encodes CSPGQGMNTEAFF.